A selection of T cell receptor beta chains follows, all from one sample in a study of blood T cell repertoires in COVID-19. Clones were read by immunoSEQ multiplex PCR, and TCRdb kept only the in-frame ones, dropping some. Of roughly 330,000 clones listed, over 75% are singletons. The sample comprised PBMCs or T cells enriched from blood (not recorded which). These receptors came from a man younger than 40 who had recovered from COVID-19. Each CDR3 is given with its conserved first and last residue. The order of the fields is clone size, D gene, J gene, V gene, CDR3 DNA, CDR3 protein. D genes are given only for firm matches. Size is stated for part of the rows, as once, few or many counts, or as a class when the clone is expanded.

clone_size: few; d_call: TRBD2; j_call: TRBJ2-7; v_call: TRBV7-8; cdr3_nt: TGTGCCAGCAGCTTAAGACGCGTGAGCGGGAGCTACGAGCAGTACTTC; cdr3_aa: CASSLRRVSGSYEQYF
clone_size: -; d_call: -; j_call: TRBJ2-7; v_call: TRBV3-1/TRBV3-2; cdr3_nt: TGTGCCAGCAGCCAACCAGGGACCTACGAGCAGTACTTC; cdr3_aa: CASSQPGTYEQYF
clone_size: -; d_call: -; j_call: TRBJ1-2; v_call: TRBV7-8; cdr3_nt: TGTGCCAGCAGCTTAGACCCTGTGTCAGGAACCAACTATGGCTACACCTTC; cdr3_aa: CASSLDPVSGTNYGYTF
clone_size: -; d_call: TRBD2; j_call: TRBJ2-7; v_call: TRBV30; cdr3_nt: TGTGCCTGGAGAGGGAGCTTAGCGGGGGGGCGATACGAGCAGTACTTC; cdr3_aa: CAWRGSLAGGRYEQYF
clone_size: -; d_call: -; j_call: TRBJ1-5; v_call: TRBV21-1; cdr3_nt: TGTGAGGCAGGCTCCCAGCCCCAGCATTTT; cdr3_aa: CEAGSQPQHF
clone_size: -; d_call: -; j_call: TRBJ2-7; v_call: TRBV9; cdr3_nt: TGTGCCAGCGGGACCGGGACAATCCCCTACGAGCAGTACTTC; cdr3_aa: CASGTGTIPYEQYF
clone_size: -; d_call: -; j_call: TRBJ1-2; v_call: TRBV5-6; cdr3_nt: TGTGCCAGCAGCTTGGGCGGACTAGAGAACTATGGCTACACCTTC; cdr3_aa: CASSLGGLENYGYTF
clone_size: -; d_call: TRBD1; j_call: TRBJ1-4; v_call: TRBV28; cdr3_nt: TGTGCCAGCAGTTTTCAGGGGGCCGGTGAAAAACTGTTTTTT; cdr3_aa: CASSFQGAGEKLFF
clone_size: -; d_call: TRBD2; j_call: TRBJ2-5; v_call: TRBV10-3; cdr3_nt: TGTGCCATCAGTGAGTCGGCTAGCGGGGGGACCTCGGAGACCCAGTACTTC; cdr3_aa: CAISESASGGTSETQYF
clone_size: -; d_call: -; j_call: TRBJ1-2; v_call: TRBV19; cdr3_nt: TGTGCCAGTAGTATCGATTGGGGGAGGAGCTATGGCTACACCTTC; cdr3_aa: CASSIDWGRSYGYTF
clone_size: -; d_call: -; j_call: TRBJ1-2; v_call: TRBV6-5; cdr3_nt: TGTGCCAGCAGTCAACAGGGATATGGCTACACCTTC; cdr3_aa: CASSQQGYGYTF
clone_size: -; d_call: TRBD1; j_call: TRBJ2-7; v_call: TRBV18; cdr3_nt: TGTGCCAGCTCACCAGGGGACAGGGGATACTACGAGCAGTACTTC; cdr3_aa: CASSPGDRGYYEQYF
clone_size: once; d_call: -; j_call: TRBJ1-2; v_call: TRBV29-1; cdr3_nt: TGCAGCGTTGTTGAGGGTCGTGGCTACACCTTC; cdr3_aa: CSVVEGRGYTF
clone_size: -; d_call: -; j_call: TRBJ1-1; v_call: TRBV18; cdr3_nt: TGTGCCAGCTCATGGACAAGCGCTGAAGCTTTCTTT; cdr3_aa: CASSWTSAEAFF
clone_size: -; d_call: -; j_call: TRBJ1-1; v_call: TRBV6-6; cdr3_nt: TGTGCCAGCAGTGGGACAAAAGCTTTCTTT; cdr3_aa: CASSGTKAFF
clone_size: -; d_call: TRBD1; j_call: TRBJ1-5; v_call: TRBV19; cdr3_nt: TGTGCCAGTAGTGCCCGGACAGGGAATCAGCCCCAGCATTTT; cdr3_aa: CASSARTGNQPQHF
clone_size: -; d_call: -; j_call: TRBJ2-7; v_call: TRBV12-3/TRBV12-4; cdr3_nt: TGTGCCAGCAGTTTAGAACCCACGAGCGAGCAGTACTTC; cdr3_aa: CASSLEPTSEQYF
clone_size: -; d_call: TRBD1; j_call: TRBJ2-7; v_call: TRBV15; cdr3_nt: TGTGCCACCAGCTTTCGGACAGGTCCTCCCTACGAGCAGTACTTC; cdr3_aa: CATSFRTGPPYEQYF
clone_size: once; d_call: -; j_call: TRBJ1-5; v_call: TRBV11-2; cdr3_nt: TGTGCCAGCAGCGATTGGGCAGGGGCTTCGAGCAATCAGCCCCAGCATTTT; cdr3_aa: CASSDWAGASSNQPQHF
clone_size: -; d_call: TRBD1; j_call: TRBJ1-4; v_call: TRBV13; cdr3_nt: TGTGCCAGCAGCCCGGCGACAGGGCTAGGTGAAAAACTGTTTTTT; cdr3_aa: CASSPATGLGEKLFF
clone_size: -; d_call: -; j_call: TRBJ1-2; v_call: TRBV24-1; cdr3_nt: TGTGCCACCAGTGATCCCCGGGACACCGGTGGCTACACCTTC; cdr3_aa: CATSDPRDTGGYTF
clone_size: once; d_call: -; j_call: TRBJ1-1; v_call: TRBV28; cdr3_nt: TGTGCCGGCCAGCGGGTCTTCGGAGAGGGAGATACTGAAGCTTTCTTT; cdr3_aa: CAGQRVFGEGDTEAFF
clone_size: -; d_call: TRBD1; j_call: TRBJ2-4; v_call: TRBV11-2; cdr3_nt: TGTGCCAGCAGCTGGGCGGGGGACAGGGCAAACATTCAGTACTTC; cdr3_aa: CASSWAGDRANIQYF
clone_size: -; d_call: -; j_call: TRBJ2-2; v_call: TRBV24-1; cdr3_nt: TGTGCCACCAGTCTTAGGCGGGGCGGGGAGCTGTTTTTT; cdr3_aa: CATSLRRGGELFF
clone_size: -; d_call: -; j_call: TRBJ2-7; v_call: TRBV18; cdr3_nt: TGTGCCAGCCAGGCGGGGACAGAAGCAACCTACGAGCAGTACTTC; cdr3_aa: CASQAGTEATYEQYF
clone_size: -; d_call: -; j_call: TRBJ1-6; v_call: TRBV5-8; cdr3_nt: TGTGCCAGCAGCTTGGAAGGGGCGGGAAATTCACCCCTCCACTTT; cdr3_aa: CASSLEGAGNSPLHF
clone_size: -; d_call: -; j_call: TRBJ2-1; v_call: TRBV19; cdr3_nt: TGTGCCAGTAGTCCTGCCTGGCAGGGCGGTGAGCAGTTCTTC; cdr3_aa: CASSPAWQGGEQFF
clone_size: -; d_call: TRBD1; j_call: TRBJ2-5; v_call: TRBV27; cdr3_nt: TGTGCCAGCAGTACTACCGTACAGGGGAAGGAGACCCAGTACTTC; cdr3_aa: CASSTTVQGKETQYF
clone_size: -; d_call: -; j_call: TRBJ2-4; v_call: TRBV19; cdr3_nt: TGTGCCAGTAGTCCCGCGGGGCTAGCCAAAAACATTCAGTACTTC; cdr3_aa: CASSPAGLAKNIQYF
clone_size: -; d_call: -; j_call: TRBJ1-2; v_call: TRBV5-1; cdr3_nt: TGCGCCAGCAGCTTGGTATCACTCTATGGCTACACCTTC; cdr3_aa: CASSLVSLYGYTF
clone_size: -; d_call: TRBD1; j_call: TRBJ1-1; v_call: TRBV29-1; cdr3_nt: TGCAGCGTTGGGCGGGACAGGGGGCGTCCTGAAGCTTTCTTT; cdr3_aa: CSVGRDRGRPEAFF
clone_size: -; d_call: TRBD2; j_call: TRBJ2-7; v_call: TRBV6-5; cdr3_nt: TGTGCCAGCAGGCGGACTAGCGGGGGGTACGAGCAGTACTTC; cdr3_aa: CASRRTSGGYEQYF
clone_size: -; d_call: -; j_call: TRBJ2-7; v_call: TRBV5-6; cdr3_nt: TGTGCCAGCAGCTCAGAGGTAGGCGAGCAGTACTTC; cdr3_aa: CASSSEVGEQYF
clone_size: few; d_call: TRBD1; j_call: TRBJ1-5; v_call: TRBV2; cdr3_nt: TGTGCCAGCAGTGATCCTAGACAGGGGGATCAGCCCCAGCATTTT; cdr3_aa: CASSDPRQGDQPQHF
clone_size: -; d_call: -; j_call: TRBJ1-1; v_call: TRBV30; cdr3_nt: TGTGCCTGGAGGGGGGGGAACACTGAAGCTTTCTTT; cdr3_aa: CAWRGGNTEAFF
clone_size: -; d_call: TRBD1; j_call: TRBJ1-4; v_call: TRBV5-4; cdr3_nt: TGTGCCAGCAGCTTGAAGGGACAGGGTCCTGAAAAACTGTTTTTT; cdr3_aa: CASSLKGQGPEKLFF
clone_size: -; d_call: TRBD2; j_call: TRBJ2-3; v_call: TRBV11-2; cdr3_nt: TGTGCCAGCAGCTTCCTAGCGGGGAGCACAGATACGCAGTATTTT; cdr3_aa: CASSFLAGSTDTQYF
clone_size: -; d_call: -; j_call: TRBJ2-5; v_call: TRBV5-1; cdr3_nt: TGCGCCAGCAGCTTGTCGGGGGGCCACGAAGAGACCCAGTACTTC; cdr3_aa: CASSLSGGHEETQYF
clone_size: -; d_call: TRBD1; j_call: TRBJ1-4; v_call: TRBV19; cdr3_nt: TGTGCCAGTAGAGGACAGGGGGTAAATGAAAAACTGTTTTTT; cdr3_aa: CASRGQGVNEKLFF
clone_size: -; d_call: TRBD2; j_call: TRBJ2-3; v_call: TRBV24-1; cdr3_nt: TGTGCCACCAGTGATTTGACTAGCGGGGCCGGAGATACGCAGTATTTT; cdr3_aa: CATSDLTSGAGDTQYF
clone_size: -; d_call: -; j_call: TRBJ1-2; v_call: TRBV6-5; cdr3_nt: TGTGCCAGCAGTACCAGGTCCGCAATCTTC; cdr3_aa: CASSTRSAIF
clone_size: -; d_call: TRBD1; j_call: TRBJ1-4; v_call: TRBV9; cdr3_nt: TGTGCCAGCAGCGCAAAGGGGGCAGTTGTTGAAAAACTGTTTTTT; cdr3_aa: CASSAKGAVVEKLFF
clone_size: once; d_call: -; j_call: TRBJ2-7; v_call: TRBV3-1/TRBV3-2; cdr3_nt: TGTGCCAGCAGCCAAGGGGCCACGAAGCAGTACTTC; cdr3_aa: CASSQGATKQYF
clone_size: -; d_call: -; j_call: TRBJ1-5; v_call: TRBV5-1; cdr3_nt: TGCGCCAGCAGCTTGGAGGGGACAAATAATCAGCCCCAGCATTTT; cdr3_aa: CASSLEGTNNQPQHF
clone_size: -; d_call: -; j_call: TRBJ2-1; v_call: TRBV7-9; cdr3_nt: TGTGCCAGCAGCTTAGGAACAGCCTACAATGAGCAGTTCTTC; cdr3_aa: CASSLGTAYNEQFF
clone_size: few; d_call: -; j_call: TRBJ2-7; v_call: TRBV10-1; cdr3_nt: TGCGCCAGCAGTCCTACCCGAGGGTACGAGCAGTACTTC; cdr3_aa: CASSPTRGYEQYF
clone_size: -; d_call: -; j_call: TRBJ1-2; v_call: TRBV7-9; cdr3_nt: TGTGCCAGCAGCTTAAGCGCCAGGGTATCGTATGGCTACACCTTC; cdr3_aa: CASSLSARVSYGYTF
clone_size: -; d_call: -; j_call: TRBJ2-2; v_call: TRBV6-1; cdr3_nt: TGTGCCAGCAGTGGTGGGCCCGATCCCTACACCGGGGAGCTGTTTTTT; cdr3_aa: CASSGGPDPYTGELFF